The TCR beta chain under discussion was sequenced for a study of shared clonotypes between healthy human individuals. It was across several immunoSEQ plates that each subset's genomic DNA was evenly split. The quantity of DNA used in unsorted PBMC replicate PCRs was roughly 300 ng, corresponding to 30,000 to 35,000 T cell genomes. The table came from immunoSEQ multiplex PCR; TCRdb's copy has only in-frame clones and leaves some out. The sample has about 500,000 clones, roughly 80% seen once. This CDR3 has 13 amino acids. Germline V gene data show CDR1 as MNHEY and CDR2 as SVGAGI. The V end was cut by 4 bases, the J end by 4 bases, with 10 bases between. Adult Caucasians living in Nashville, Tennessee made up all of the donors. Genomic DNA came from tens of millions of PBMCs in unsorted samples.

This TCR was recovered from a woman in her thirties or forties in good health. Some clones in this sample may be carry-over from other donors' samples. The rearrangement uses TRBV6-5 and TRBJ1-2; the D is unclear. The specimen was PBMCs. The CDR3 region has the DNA TGTGCCAGCAGTTTGAGTTACTTCTATGGCTACACCTTC. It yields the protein CASSLSYFYGYTF.